The 7 T cell receptor beta chains given below trace back to one sample, sequenced in a study of cytomegalovirus exposure and HLA in healthy donors. Use of 60 Vbeta and 13 Jbeta primers characterized the PCR. Assay used: immunoSEQ multiplex PCR; TCRdb lists only in-frame clones, some missing. The repertoire holds some 170,000 clones, with around 86% as singletons. The material sequenced was PBMCs. The receptors originated from a man in his forties or fifties in good health and CMV-seropositive.

The chain uses TRBV9 and TRBJ2-2; weak D call: TRBD2 (7 bases). The CDR3 length is 19 residues. Germline V CDR1 and CDR2: SGDLS, YYNGEE. With 1 base removed from V and 3 bases from J, the gap between germline ends came to 22 bases. The CDR3 DNA is TGTGCCAGCAGCGTATTACAGGGCCCCAGAGCGGGACACACCGGGGAGCTGTTTTTT. Translated: CASSVLQGPRAGHTGELFF.

The CDR3 sequence is CARSTGGQMNTEAFF. DNA of the CDR3: TGTGCCAGATCAACTGGGGGACAGATGAACACTGAAGCTTTCTTT. This chain links TRBV6-5 with TRBJ1-1; 7 nucleotides agree with TRBD1. CDR3 size: 15 residues. Per the germline V gene, CDR1 is MNHEY and CDR2 is SVGAGI. V was clipped by 9 bases and J by 0 bases; unmatched bases: 10.

The chain is built from TRBV2 and TRBJ2-7, with 8 positions matching TRBD1. The CDR3 has 13 amino acids. Per germline, CDR1 SNHLY and CDR2 FYNNEI. Germline trimming cut 7 bases from V and 2 bases from J; bases unmatched to any gene: 4. The CDR3 reads CASIDRGTYEQYF. CDR3 in DNA: TGTGCCAGCATAGACAGGGGCACCTACGAGCAGTACTTC. The full variable domain, in which reference TRBV2 and TRBJ2-7 provide the parts outside the CDR3, is EPEVTQTPSHQVTQMGQEVILRCVPISNHLYFYWYRQILGQKVEFLVSFYNNEISEKSEIFDDQFSVERPDGSNFTLKIRSTKLEDSAMYFCASIDRGTYEQYFGPGTRLTVT.

The chain uses TRBV11-1 and TRBJ2-1; 12 bases are shared with TRBD2. This CDR3 contains 16 residues. Germline V CDR1 and CDR2: SGHAT, FQDESV (reference sequence). Trimming took 4 bases from V and 3 from J; bases not matched to a gene: 4. The CDR3 protein is CASSSWTSGNYNEQFF. Here the CDR3 DNA reads TGTGCCAGCAGCTCATGGACTAGCGGGAACTACAATGAGCAGTTCTTC.

V usage is TRBV30 and J usage is TRBJ2-1, with 7 bases matching TRBD1. Per germline, CDR1 GTSNPN and CDR2 SVGIG (reference sequence). J was trimmed by 1 base and V by 5 bases; bases with no gene match: 5. The CDR3 is 14 residues long. DNA for the CDR3: TGTGCCTGGCAATCGACAGGGTCCTACAATGAGCAGTTCTTC. Encoded protein: CAWQSTGSYNEQFF.

V usage is TRBV5-4 and J usage is TRBJ2-5; maybe TRBD1 (5 bases). Germline-derived CDR1 and CDR2 are SGHNT and YYREEE (reference sequence). The CDR3 is made up of 13 amino acids. Trimming stripped 3 bases from V and 1 base from J, with 7 bases between. The CDR3 protein is CASSYQGQETQYF. The CDR3 DNA is TGTGCCAGCAGCTACCAGGGCCAAGAGACCCAGTACTTC.

This sequence joins TRBV19 and TRBJ2-3, with a tentative D call TRBD2 (7 bases). Germline V CDR1 and CDR2: LNHDA, SQIVND (reference sequence). The V end was cut by 5 bases, the J end by 0 bases, with 21 bases between. The CDR3 covers 18 residues. In nucleotides, the CDR3 is TGTGCCAGTAGTCCTGGCCTGGGGGGGGCCATCAGCACAGATACGCAGTATTTT. It specifies CASSPGLGGAISTDTQYF.